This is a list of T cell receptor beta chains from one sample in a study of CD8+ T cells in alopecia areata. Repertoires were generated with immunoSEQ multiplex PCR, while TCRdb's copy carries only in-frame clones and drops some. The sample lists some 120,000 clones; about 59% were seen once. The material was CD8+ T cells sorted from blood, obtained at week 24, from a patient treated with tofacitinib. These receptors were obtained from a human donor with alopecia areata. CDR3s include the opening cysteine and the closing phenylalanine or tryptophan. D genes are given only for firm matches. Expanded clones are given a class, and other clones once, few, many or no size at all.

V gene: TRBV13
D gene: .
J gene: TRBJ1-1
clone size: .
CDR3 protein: CASSPSSAEAFF
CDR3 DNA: TGTGCCAGCAGCCCATCCTCGGCTGAAGCTTTCTTT

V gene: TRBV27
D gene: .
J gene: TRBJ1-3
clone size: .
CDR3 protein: CASSPGGAFGNTIYF
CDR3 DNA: TGTGCCAGCAGCCCCGGAGGGGCTTTTGGAAACACCATATATTTT

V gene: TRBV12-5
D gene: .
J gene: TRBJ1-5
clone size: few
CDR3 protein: CASGLVSGSGQPQHF
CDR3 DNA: TGTGCTAGTGGTTTGGTATCAGGGTCGGGTCAGCCCCAGCATTTT

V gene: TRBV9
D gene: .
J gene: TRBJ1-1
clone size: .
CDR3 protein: CASSTQGNTEAFF
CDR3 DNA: TGTGCCAGCAGCACCCAGGGGAACACTGAAGCTTTCTTT

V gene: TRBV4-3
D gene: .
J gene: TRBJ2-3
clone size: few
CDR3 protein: CASSQGSVQWGTDTQYF
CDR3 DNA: TGCGCCAGCAGCCAAGGAAGTGTACAATGGGGCACAGATACGCAGTATTTT

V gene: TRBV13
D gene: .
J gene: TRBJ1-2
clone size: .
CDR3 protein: CASSSDNYGYTF
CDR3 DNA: TGTGCCAGCAGCTCCGATAACTATGGCTACACCTTC

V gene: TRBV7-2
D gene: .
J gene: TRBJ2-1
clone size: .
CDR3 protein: CASSLSEEGLWFF
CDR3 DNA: TGTGCCAGCAGCCTCAGCGAGGAGGGGCTGTGGTTCTTC

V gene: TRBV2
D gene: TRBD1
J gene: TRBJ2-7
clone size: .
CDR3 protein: CASRYGTDYEQYF
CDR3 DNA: TGTGCCAGCAGATACGGGACAGACTACGAGCAGTACTTC

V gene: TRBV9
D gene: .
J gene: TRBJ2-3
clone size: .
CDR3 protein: CASSQNTDTQYF
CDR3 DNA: TGTGCCAGCAGCCAGAACACAGATACGCAGTATTTT

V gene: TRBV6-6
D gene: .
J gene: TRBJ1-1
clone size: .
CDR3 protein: CASTLQPAEAFF
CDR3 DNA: TGTGCCAGCACCCTACAACCTGCTGAAGCTTTCTTT

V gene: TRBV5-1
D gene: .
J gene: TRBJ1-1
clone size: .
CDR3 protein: CASSSGENTEAFF
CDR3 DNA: TGCGCCAGCAGCTCTGGGGAGAACACTGAAGCTTTCTTT

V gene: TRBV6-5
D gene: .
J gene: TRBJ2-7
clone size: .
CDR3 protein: CASSSQSTDKYEQYF
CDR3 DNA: TGTGCCAGCAGTTCTCAATCGACTGATAAGTACGAGCAGTACTTC

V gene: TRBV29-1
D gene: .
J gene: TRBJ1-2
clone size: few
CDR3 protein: CSVSGGLRGYTF
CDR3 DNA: TGCAGCGTTTCCGGGGGTCTGAGAGGCTACACCTTC

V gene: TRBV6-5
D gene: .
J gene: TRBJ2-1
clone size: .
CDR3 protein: CASSVTDYSYNEQFF
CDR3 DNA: TGTGCCAGCAGCGTCACAGATTACTCCTACAATGAGCAGTTCTTC

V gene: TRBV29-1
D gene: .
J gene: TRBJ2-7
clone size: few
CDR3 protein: CSVEDHRDETPYEQYF
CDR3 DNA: TGCAGCGTTGAAGACCACAGGGATGAAACCCCATACGAGCAGTACTTC

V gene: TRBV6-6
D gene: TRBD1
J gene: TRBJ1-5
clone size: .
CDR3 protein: CASSPQGFGNQPQHF
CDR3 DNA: TGTGCCAGCAGTCCACAGGGGTTCGGCAATCAGCCCCAGCATTTT

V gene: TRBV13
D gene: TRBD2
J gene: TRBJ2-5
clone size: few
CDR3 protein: CASSPFGTSGFQETQYF
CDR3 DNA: TGTGCCAGCAGCCCATTCGGGACTAGCGGCTTCCAAGAGACCCAGTACTTC

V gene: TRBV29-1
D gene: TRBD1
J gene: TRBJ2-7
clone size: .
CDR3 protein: CSVDLGAGGYEQYF
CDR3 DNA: TGCAGCGTTGACTTGGGGGCAGGGGGCTACGAGCAGTACTTC

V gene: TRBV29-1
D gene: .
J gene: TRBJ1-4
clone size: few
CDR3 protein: CSVVGPNEKLFF
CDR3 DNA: TGCAGCGTTGTGGGGCCCAATGAAAAACTGTTTTTT